Each of the 11 T cell receptor beta chains below was sequenced from the same sample in a study of Tregs in tolerant kidney transplant recipients (dated by TCRdb to the late 2010s). The time point label, read with the paper, signifies: 6 months after combined kidney and bone marrow transplant. The transplants used related donors with nonmyeloablative bone marrow transplantation, and mixed chimerism in the human trials was transient. The library was obtained by the immunoSEQ multiplex PCR assay. The table was pulled from immuneACCESS by TCRdb, which kept in-frame rearrangements only. Such tables lose some clones; where checked, under half of the loss comes from unresolved V genes, and the rest has no known cause. This sample's table lists about 14,000 clones. The ten largest make up 25% to 30% of the sample. The sample here was CD8+ T cells from blood (PBMCs), taken 6 months after the transplant. These receptors were obtained from a human patient who received a combined kidney and bone marrow transplant. Once a transplant has taken place, some T cells may be donor derived.

As concerns this clone: The sequence runs out 3 residues before the end of the CDR3; the remainder is reconstructed from the germline J gene. The chain combines TRBV6-4 with TRBJ2-7, with D tentatively TRBD2 (7 bases). This CDR3 has 15 amino acids. Trimming took 4 bases from V and 0 from J, leaving 13 bases between them. Germline V gene lookup returns CDR1 MRHNA and CDR2 SNTAGT. The CDR3 region is CASSGGGGSSYEQYF. The sequenced CDR3 bases are TGTGCCAGCAGTGGGGGAGGGGGTAGCTCCTACGAG.

With respect to this clone: The read gets to within 3 residues of the CDR3 end, and the germline J gene fills in the rest. The chain employs TRBV20-1 and TRBJ1-4; TRBD1 aligns across 7 bases. The CDR3 spans 17 residues. Germline V gives CDR1 DFQATT, CDR2 SNEGSKA (reference sequence). The V and J ends lost 1 base and 2 bases, in that order; junction bases with no gene match: 10. The chain's CDR3 is CSARASGRGHTNEKLFF. The sequenced CDR3 bases are TGCAGTGCTAGAGCCTCGGGAAGGGGGCATACTAATGAAAAA.

Concerning this clone: The CDR3 end is not reached by the read, which stops 3 residues before it; the germline J gene fills it in. This chain joins TRBV28 and TRBJ1-5; unclear D gene. The germline V gene encodes CDR1 MDHEN and CDR2 SYDVKM. The CDR3 length is 9 residues. CDR3 amino acids: CAVGQPQHF. The sequenced part of the CDR3 DNA is TGTGCGGTCGGTCAGCCC.

This CDR3 is CATGDTGYNEQFF. CDR3 DNA, as far as it was read: TGTGCCACCGGGGACACTGGATACAATGAG. The genes are TRBV2 and TRBJ2-1; the D gene is possibly TRBD1 (6 bases). The observed sequence ends 3 residues before the CDR3 terminus, with the missing tail filled in from the germline J gene. V was cut by 10 bases and J by 4 bases, with 14 bases left in between. CDR1 SNHLY and CDR2 FYNNEI come from the germline V gene. The CDR3 length is 13 residues. Together with reference TRBV2 and TRBJ2-1, the CDR3 gives the full variable domain: EPEVTQTPSHQVTQMGQEVILRCVPISNHLYFYWYRQILGQKVEFLVSFYNNEISEKSEIFDDQFSVERPDGSNFTLKIRSTKLEDSAMYFCATGDTGYNEQFFGPGTRLTVL.

Partial CDR3 DNA: TGTGCCAGCAGCTTAGTGGCTAGCGGGAGTTGGAATGAG. Translated, it gives CASSLVASGSWNE. The full CDR3 protein reads CASSLVASGSWNEQFF. V usage is TRBV7-6 and J usage is TRBJ2-1, with TRBD2 matching over 10 bases. Coverage ceases 3 residues before the CDR3 finishes, and the germline J gene fills in the end. Germline CDR1 SGHVS, CDR2 FNYEAQ. This CDR3 has 16 residues. After removal of 1 base from V and 7 bases from J, the junction contained 7 bases not matched to a gene.

Points on this clone: The CDR3 end is not reached by the read, which stops 3 residues before it; the germline J gene fills it in. V gene TRBV19 combines with J gene TRBJ2-1, with a possible D match to TRBD2 (6 bases). The V gene's germline CDR1 is LNHDA and CDR2 SQIVND (reference sequence). CDR3 length: 13 residues. The V end was cut by 3 bases, the J end by 9 bases, with 12 bases between. CDR3 loop: CASSMPLGGEQFF. The DNA read from the CDR3 is TGTGCCAGTAGTATGCCCCTGGGGGGTGAG. Combining the CDR3 with reference TRBV19 and TRBJ2-1 gives the whole variable domain DGGITQSPKYLFRKEGQNVTLSCEQNLNHDAMYWYRQDPGQGLRLIYYSQIVNDFQKGDIAEGYSVSREKKESFPLTVTSAQKNPTAFYLCASSMPLGGEQFFGPGTRLTVL.

The covered CDR3 bases are TGCGCCAGCAGTCCAGGGGGCCCAGCGGGAGATACCTACAATGAG. Amino acids: CASSPGGPAGDTYNE. The full CDR3 is CASSPGGPAGDTYNEQFF. The rearrangement joins TRBV10-1 to TRBJ2-1; D might be TRBD1 or TRBD2, each matching 8 bases. The read finishes 3 residues shy of the CDR3 end, and the germline J gene is used to complete it. Germline V gene lookup returns CDR1 WNHNN and CDR2 SYGVQD (reference sequence). V shed 5 bases and J shed 2 bases, with 22 bases lying between them. The CDR3 totals 18 residues.

The CDR3 bases that were read are TGTGCCAGCAGCTTAGATGCCGGCGGCTACGAG. Protein sequence: CASSLDAGGYE. The entire CDR3 is CASSLDAGGYEQYF. This sequence joins TRBV13 and TRBJ2-7; D unresolved. The sequence runs out 3 residues before the end of the CDR3; the remainder is reconstructed from the germline J gene. The CDR3 length is 14 residues. V lost 1 base, J lost 3 bases, and 10 bases lay in between. Germline loops: CDR1 PRHDT, CDR2 FYEKMQ (reference sequence).

On this clone itself: The junction departs from the called germline gene at one end, perhaps through a read error. The CDR3 is cut off 3 residues early in the read; its end comes from the germline J gene. J is TRBJ2-4 and V is TRBV5-5; D not certain. Germline CDR1 is SGHKS and CDR2 is YYEKEE (reference sequence). The CDR3 is 15 amino acids. The CDR3 bases that were read are TGTGCCATCAGCTTTTTCCCGGGAGCCAAAAACATT. This encodes CAISFFPGAKNI. The full CDR3 protein is CAISFFPGAKNIQYF.

The CDR3 loop reads CASSHGTGDTYEQYF. CDR3 DNA, as far as it was read: TGTGCCAGCAGCCATGGGACAGGGGATACATACGAG. The rearrangement links TRBV7-6 to TRBJ2-7; the match to TRBD1 covers 10 bases. The missing CDR3 end, 3 residues past where the read stops, is filled in from the germline J gene. Trimming cost V 5 bases and J 4 bases; bases outside gene matches: 8. Per the germline V gene, CDR1 is SGHVS and CDR2 is FNYEAQ. The CDR3 runs 15 residues.

Comments on this clone: The sequenced fragment ends 3 residues before the CDR3 boundary, so the rest is inferred from the germline J gene. The rearrangement joins TRBV7-6 to TRBJ2-1, with TRBD2 matching over 8 bases. The germline CDR1 and CDR2 sequences are SGHVS and FNYEAQ. The CDR3 runs 15 residues. V shed 5 bases, J shed 2 bases, and the junction held 5 bases outside the gene matches. CDR3 sequence: CASSQGRGAYNEQFF. The CDR3 bases that were read are TGTGCCAGCAGCCAAGGGCGGGGGGCCTACAATGAG.